The 2 T cell receptor beta chains listed next were all sequenced from one sample in a study of T cell clusters in autoimmune cytopenias. TRB rearrangements were amplified by touch-down multiplex PCR with mixed TRB-A/B primers. TCRdb reprocessed the multiplex PCR reads and reports one entry per CDR3 protein, with no DNA. Here the sample table reports approximately 5,600 distinct CDR3 sequences. About 37,500 genome equivalents of blood DNA were amplified for TRB. Source material: peripheral blood. The receptors shown here come from a human donor with an autoimmune cytopenia or autoimmune hepatitis (not recorded which).

Its frequency marks this clonotype as medium-sized. The J gene is TRBJ2-1, the V gene TRBV15. The CDR3 covers 13 residues. The germline gives CDR1 LNHNV, CDR2 YYDKDF (reference sequence). The CDR3 loop is CATSRANYNEQFF. Complete variable domain (other parts from reference TRBV15 and TRBJ2-1): DAMVIQNPRYQVTQFGKPVTLSCSQTLNHNVMYWYQQKSSQAPKLLFHYYDKDFNNEADTPDNFQSRRPNTSFCFLDIRSPGLGDTAMYLCATSRANYNEQFFGPGTRLTVL.

This clonotype shows up as medium-sized by frequency. The V and J genes are TRBV27 and TRBJ1-1. The CDR3 loop spans 13 amino acids. Germline V gene sequence: CDR1 MNHEY, CDR2 SMNVEV (reference sequence). This chain's CDR3 is CASSLGPNTEAFF.